The text below deals with one T cell receptor (beta chain). Its antigen remains unidentified. Treatment of the sample: roughly nine-day PBMC culture with coronavirus spike peptide pools or control peptides (ViraFEST assay). For ViraFEST, peptide pools expanded antigen-specific T cells, after which the TCRs were sequenced. With around ten days of culture completed, CD4+ T cells were isolated by negative selection. Researchers used the Oncomine TCR Beta short-read assay to sequence DNA from cultured CD4+ T cells. TCRdb itself ran the PCR reads through MiXCR, one entry per CDR3 protein. The table shows some 15,000 distinct CDR3 sequences, with roughly 50% occurring only once. The data stem from a study of vaccination and CD4 T cells after COVID-19. The wider study: Four females and six males made up the convalescents, with two Hispanic. Study-level findings and limits: Convalescent patients showed a median about 86% of reactive clones that were seen only post-vaccination.

Per the germline V gene, CDR1 is DFQATT and CDR2 is SNEGSKA (reference sequence). Trimming took 5 bases from V and 5 from J, leaving 21 bases between them. The CDR3 loop spans 15 amino acids. V is TRBV20-1 and J is TRBJ1-1, with a tentative D call TRBD1 (6 bases). Sequencing input: CD4+ T cells from blood, cultured in vitro. The sequence came from a human donor who had recovered from COVID-19. DNA of the CDR3: TGCAGTGCTGCCCAAGGGGGGACCCTGGGGACTGAAGCTTTCTTT. This encodes CSAAQGGTLGTEAFF.